These 21 T cell receptor beta chains share one sample of origin, sequenced in a study of cytomegalovirus exposure and HLA in healthy donors. Using immunoSEQ multiplex PCR, the repertoire was profiled, and TCRdb retains in-frame clones only, with some absent. The sample shows over 150,000 clones, roughly 90% of them seen only once. Sequencing input: PBMCs. The receptor set was obtained from a woman aged 18-35 years in good health and CMV-seronegative.

The V and J genes are TRBV7-9 and TRBJ2-5; TRBD2 matches at 9 bases. Germline values: CDR1 SEHNR, CDR2 FQNEAQ (reference sequence). J lost 1 base, V lost 5 bases, and 11 bases had no gene match. The CDR3 has 17 amino acids. The CDR3 DNA reads TGTGCCAGCAGCCCCCACAGGCGGGGGGGATTCCAAGAGACCCAGTACTTC. Encoded protein: CASSPHRRGGFQETQYF. The full variable domain, rest sourced from reference TRBV7-9 and TRBJ2-5, is DTGVSQNPRHKITKRGQNVTFRCDPISEHNRLYWYRQTLGQGPEFLTYFQNEAQLEKSRLLSDRFSAERPKGSFSTLEIQRTEQGDSAMYLCASSPHRRGGFQETQYFGPGTRLLVL.

The chain links TRBV6-5 to TRBJ1-2; D is uncertain. This CDR3 is 13 amino acids long. Trimming removed 6 bases at V and 6 bases at J, with 14 bases between. In germline, CDR1 is MNHEY, CDR2 SVGAGI. This chain's CDR3 is CASSLGVSHGYTF. The CDR3 coding sequence is TGTGCCAGCAGCCTCGGGGTTAGTCATGGCTACACCTTC.

The sample holds one count of this clone. CDR3 sequence reads: CASSFGRGGTNYGYTF. CDR3 coding DNA: TGTGCCAGCAGCTTTGGTCGAGGGGGAACTAACTATGGCTACACCTTC. The rearrangement uses TRBV5-4 and TRBJ1-2, with a possible D match to TRBD1 (6 bases). CDR3 size: 16 residues. The V gene's germline CDR1 is SGHNT and CDR2 YYREEE (reference sequence). Trimming shortened V by 2 bases and J by 0 bases, and 14 bases separated the two germline ends.

This clone has only one observation. This sequence joins TRBV5-6 and TRBJ2-7, with D possibly matching TRBD1 (6 bases). Trimming left V 3 bases short and J 2 bases short, with 12 bases between. The CDR3 has 14 amino acids. Germline V gene data show CDR1 as SGHDT and CDR2 as YYEEEE. The CDR3 is CASSSLQGPYEQYF. The CDR3 DNA reads as TGTGCCAGCAGCTCTTTACAGGGCCCCTACGAGCAGTACTTC.

This clone was counted a few times. The chain recombines TRBV5-1 with TRBJ1-5, with D perhaps TRBD1 (6 bases). Trimming took off 2 bases at V and 5 bases at J, with 11 bases between the two ends. CDR3 size: 14 residues. The germline CDR1 and CDR2 sequences are SGHRS and YFSETQ. The CDR3: CASSFTGSDQPQHF. The CDR3 coding sequence is TGCGCCAGCAGCTTTACAGGGTCCGATCAGCCCCAGCATTTT.

The rearrangement links TRBV29-1 to TRBJ2-4; 10 bases are shared with TRBD1. V shed 0 bases, J shed 1 base, and the junction held 12 bases outside the gene matches. Germline-derived CDR1 and CDR2 are SQVTM and ANQGSEA. This CDR3 is built from 19 residues. Here the CDR3 DNA reads TGCAGCGTTGAAGATTGGGGACAGGGGTTTTTTAACGCCAAAAACATTCAGTACTTC. Translated: CSVEDWGQGFFNAKNIQYF.

Notes on this clone: At one of its ends the junction is not consistent with the germline gene, which may arise from a read error. The rearrangement uses TRBV6-1 and TRBJ2-7; TRBD1 agrees at 11 bases. Per germline, CDR1 MNHNS and CDR2 SASEGT. The CDR3 runs to 15 residues. CDR3 in amino acids: CASREGTGGPYEQYF. The CDR3 nucleotides read TGTGCCAGCAGGGAAGGGACAGGGGGTCCCTACGAGCAGTACTTC.

This clone was detected a few times. The V and J genes are TRBV6-5 and TRBJ1-1, with a possible D match to TRBD1 (5 bases). This CDR3 contains 12 residues. The germline CDR1 and CDR2 sequences are MNHEY and SVGAGI. V was clipped by 6 bases and J by 7 bases, with 12 bases between them. Here the CDR3 DNA reads TGTGCCAGCAGCGCTCGACAGCTTGAAGCTTTCTTT. This sequence encodes CASSARQLEAFF.

DNA for the CDR3: TGTGCCATCAGTGATAGAACGGGAGTGGCAGATACGCAGTATTTT. Amino acid sequence: CAISDRTGVADTQYF. This chain links TRBV10-3 with TRBJ2-3, with a weak D call TRBD2 (6 bases). The CDR3 totals 15 residues. CDR1 and CDR2 from the germline V gene are ENHRY and SYGVKD. Trimming stripped 3 bases from V and 4 bases from J, with 14 bases between.

The chain carries TRBV7-2 and TRBJ2-7; 9 nucleotides line up with TRBD2. CDR3 length: 17 amino acids. Germline CDR1 is SGHTA and CDR2 is FQGNSA. J was trimmed by 2 bases and V by 5 bases; bases with no gene match: 13. CDR3 loop: CASSEGGLAGDPYEQYF. The CDR3 DNA reads as TGTGCCAGCAGCGAAGGGGGGTTAGCGGGAGACCCCTACGAGCAGTACTTC.

This chain uses TRBV11-3 with TRBJ2-3, with TRBD2 matching over 11 bases. The CDR3 loop spans 18 amino acids. V gave up 5 bases and J gave up 5 bases; unmatched junction bases: 15. Germline-derived CDR1 and CDR2 are SGHNT and YENEEA. The CDR3 protein is CASSLSVTSGSRGDTQYF. DNA for the CDR3: TGTGCCAGCAGCCTTTCCGTTACTAGCGGGAGTCGAGGAGATACGCAGTATTTT.

V gene TRBV5-4 combines with J gene TRBJ2-2; 7 bases line up with TRBD2. The junction had 13 bases not matched to a gene; V was cut back by 5 bases and J by 6 bases. This CDR3 is 16 amino acids long. Germline V CDR1 and CDR2: SGHNT, YYREEE (reference sequence). The CDR3 DNA reads as TGTGCCAGCAGTCACGGGGGGATCCGAACCGCCGGGGAGCTGTTTTTT. Translation gives CASSHGGIRTAGELFF.

The V and J genes are TRBV6-1 and TRBJ2-2; 7 bases match TRBD2. The trim removed 5 bases at V and 6 bases at J, leaving 3 bases unmatched. The germline gives CDR1 MNHNS, CDR2 SASEGT. This CDR3 comprises 13 residues. The CDR3 reads CASSTRGSGELFF. The CDR3 bases are TGTGCCAGCAGTACGCGGGGGTCCGGGGAGCTGTTTTTT.

V and J are TRBV27 and TRBJ2-6, with 9 bases that match TRBD1. Per the germline V gene, CDR1 is MNHEY and CDR2 is SMNVEV (reference sequence). This CDR3 spans 19 amino acids. V dropped 6 bases and J dropped 0; count of bases not matched to a gene: 12. The CDR3 DNA sequence: TGTGCCAGCAGACCGGGACAGGGAAGGGAGAGCTCTGGGGCCAACGTCCTGACTTTC. Its protein is CASRPGQGRESSGANVLTF.

This clone was observed a single time. The chain joins TRBV29-1 to TRBJ1-1, with TRBD1 matching over 8 bases. CDR3 length: 14 amino acids. Looked up from germline, CDR1 is SQVTM and CDR2 is ANQGSEA. The V gene end was trimmed by 4 bases and the J gene end by 5 bases; junction bases not matched to a gene: 9. In DNA form, the CDR3 reads TGCAGCGTTGGTAAACAGGGGGTAGATACTGAAGCTTTCTTT. This codes for CSVGKQGVDTEAFF.

This clone came up once. V usage is TRBV5-1 and J usage is TRBJ1-2, with 7 bases that match TRBD1. The CDR3 has 14 residues. CDR1 SGHRS and CDR2 YFSETQ come from the germline V gene. With 2 bases clipped from V and 6 bases from J, the junction kept 7 bases outside the gene matches. CDR3 sequence: CASSLAGTVDGYTF. The CDR3 DNA reads as TGCGCCAGCAGCTTAGCCGGGACAGTGGATGGCTACACCTTC.

The chain has TRBV30 and TRBJ1-5; D possibly corresponds to TRBD1 (6 bases). V was pared by 2 bases and J by 4 bases, with 15 bases between. The length of the CDR3 is 15 residues. Per germline, CDR1 GTSNPN and CDR2 SVGIG (reference sequence). The CDR3 region is CAWSRGRGWNQPQHF. The CDR3 bases are TGTGCCTGGAGTAGGGGTAGGGGGTGGAATCAGCCCCAGCATTTT.

CDR3 region: CASSQLFGVNYGYTF. DNA of the CDR3: TGCGCCAGCAGCCAACTATTCGGAGTTAACTATGGCTACACCTTC. The V gene is TRBV4-3, the J gene TRBJ1-2; D gene uncertain. The ends were cut back, 2 bases at V and 1 base at J, with 11 bases in the middle. Per germline, CDR1 LGHNA and CDR2 YSLEER. This CDR3 region has 15 residues.

This clone was seen a single time. The chain has TRBV5-1 and TRBJ2-2; D is unclear. The CDR3 length is 14 residues. V gave up 8 bases and J gave up 0 bases, with 11 bases separating them. The V gene's germline CDR1 is SGHRS and CDR2 YFSETQ. The CDR3 nucleotides read TGCGCCAGTAGATCTGCCGCGAACACCGGGGAGCTGTTTTTT. Translating gives CASRSAANTGELFF. Full variable domain (rest looked up from reference TRBV5-1 and TRBJ2-2): KAGVTQTPRYLIKTRGQQVTLSCSPISGHRSVSWYQQTPGQGLQFLFEYFSETQRNKGNFPGRFSGRQFSNSRSEMNVSTLELGDSALYLCASRSAANTGELFFGEGSRLTVL.

The rearrangement joins TRBV18 to TRBJ2-7; TRBD1 agrees at 9 bases. V trimming: 3 bases; J trimming: 5 bases; junction bases outside the gene matches: 2. Germline V lookup: CDR1 KGHSH, CDR2 LQKENI. This CDR3 has 13 amino acids. CDR3 sequence: CASSPTGGDEQYF. The CDR3 nucleotides read TGTGCCAGCTCACCGACAGGGGGGGACGAGCAGTACTTC.

V usage is TRBV7-6 and J usage is TRBJ2-1; 7 bases align to TRBD1. This CDR3 is built from 15 residues. Trimming took 5 bases from V and 7 from J; bases not matched to a gene: 11. Germline V gene sequence: CDR1 SGHVS, CDR2 FNYEAQ. CDR3 region: CASSQNTGVTNEQFF. CDR3 sequence (DNA): TGTGCCAGCAGCCAAAATACAGGGGTAACTAATGAGCAGTTCTTC.